Listed here are 16 T cell receptor beta chains from one sample, sequenced in a study of OX40 agonist ivuxolimab in advanced cancers. TCRdb's table, derived via immunoSEQ multiplex PCR, lists solely in-frame clones and lacks some. The sample holds around 20,000 clones, around 86% seen once. This specimen consisted of CD4+ or CD8+ T cells sorted from blood, obtained in a trial of the OX40 agonist ivuxolimab. The receptors were sampled from an adult with an advanced solid tumor such as melanoma, head and neck, liver or kidney cancer.

The V call is TRBV7-3, the J call TRBJ2-2; D may correspond to TRBD1 or TRBD2 (5 bases each). V lost 4 bases to trimming and J lost 4 bases, with 13 bases between them. Germline CDR1 and CDR2: SGHTA and FQGTGA. CDR3 size: 15 residues. CDR3 in amino acids: CASSSPRDGTGELFF. The CDR3 nucleotides are TGTGCCAGCAGCTCCCCCCGGGACGGCACCGGGGAGCTGTTTTTT.

This sequence joins TRBV5-1 and TRBJ2-7; either TRBD1 or TRBD2 may fit D (5 bases each). This CDR3 has 13 amino acids. V lost 3 bases, J lost 4 bases, and 11 bases lay in between. Per germline, CDR1 SGHRS and CDR2 YFSETQ. The CDR3 region has the DNA TGCGCCAGCAGCTCCTGGGGACCTTACGAGCAGTACTTC. Protein product: CASSSWGPYEQYF.

J is TRBJ1-2 and V is TRBV19; 7 bases align to TRBD1. V gave up 2 bases and J gave up 6 bases; unmatched junction bases: 9. The V gene's germline CDR1 is LNHDA and CDR2 SQIVND (reference sequence). The CDR3 contains 15 residues. The CDR3 DNA reads TGTGCCAGTAGTATATTATGGGACAGACTTCATGGCTACACCTTC. This translates into CASSILWDRLHGYTF.

About this clone: Compared with germline, one end of the junction differs, possibly owing to a read error. Other DNA sequences in this sample translate to the same CDR3. The CDR3 loop reads CASSLDPSVLFEQYF. DNA of the CDR3: TGCGCCAGCAGCTTGGATCCCTCAGTCCTATTCGAGCAGTACTTC. J is TRBJ2-7 and V is TRBV5-5; D is undetermined. Germline assignment: CDR1 SGHKS and CDR2 YYEKEE (reference sequence). The CDR3 sequence is 15 residues long.

CDR3 in DNA: TGTGCCAGCTCACAACGGGACTACCAATACAATGAGCAGTTCTTC. Its protein product is CASSQRDYQYNEQFF. The rearrangement joins TRBV18 to TRBJ2-1; 7 nucleotides agree with TRBD2. With 4 bases clipped from V and 4 bases from J, the junction kept 7 bases outside the gene matches. CDR3 length: 15 residues. Germline CDR1 KGHSH, CDR2 LQKENI. Supplemented by reference TRBV18 and TRBJ2-1, the full variable domain reads NAGVMQNPRHLVRRRGQEARLRCSPMKGHSHVYWYRQLPEEGLKFMVYLQKENIIDESGMPKERFSAEFPKEGPSILRIQQVVRGDSAAYFCASSQRDYQYNEQFFGPGTRLTVL.

The chain joins TRBV10-3 to TRBJ2-1; 8 bases fit TRBD2. V shed 2 bases and J 7 bases; nucleotides not matched to a gene: 4. This CDR3 is 14 amino acids long. CDR1 and CDR2 from the germline V gene are ENHRY and SYGVKD. CDR3 bases: TGTGCCATCAGTGAGCCTAGCGGGCGGAATGAGCAGTTCTTC. As protein: CAISEPSGRNEQFF.

The chain recombines TRBV5-6 with TRBJ2-3, with TRBD1 as a possible D gene (6 bases). V lost 1 base and J lost 2, with 11 bases in between. In germline, CDR1 is SGHDT, CDR2 YYEEEE. The CDR3 covers 15 residues. The chain's CDR3 is CASSLQGSATDTQYF. CDR3 sequence (DNA): TGTGCCAGCAGCTTGCAGGGGAGTGCCACAGATACGCAGTATTTT.

This clone was seen a single time. The chain has TRBV7-6 and TRBJ2-1; 7 bases line up with TRBD1. The V and J ends lost 1 base and 7 bases, in that order; junction bases with no gene match: 10. Per the germline V gene, CDR1 is SGHVS and CDR2 is FNYEAQ. CDR3 length: 16 residues. The CDR3, as DNA: TGTGCCAGCAGCTTAGGGCCTAGAGGACAGGTAAATGAGCAGTTCTTC. Translation: CASSLGPRGQVNEQFF.

The rearrangement links TRBV6-6 to TRBJ2-2, with TRBD1 matching 9 bases. CDR1 MNHNY and CDR2 SVGAGI come from the germline V gene (reference sequence). This CDR3 comprises 15 residues. V lost 1 base to trimming and J lost 3 bases; unmatched junction nucleotides: 0. CDR3 region: CASSYWTGDTGELFF. In DNA form, the CDR3 reads TGTGCCAGCAGTTACTGGACAGGGGACACCGGGGAGCTGTTTTTT.

The rearrangement uses TRBV7-2 and TRBJ1-2; D uncertain. This CDR3 spans 13 amino acids. Germline V CDR1 and CDR2: SGHTA, FQGNSA. The V and J ends lost 7 bases and 8 bases respectively, with 17 bases between them. The CDR3 region is CASTSSGIYGYTF. The CDR3 bases are TGTGCCAGCACCTCATCCGGAATATACGGCTACACCTTC.

This chain uses TRBV27 with TRBJ2-2; D call uncertain. Germline CDR1 MNHEY, CDR2 SMNVEV (reference sequence). V gave up 2 bases and J gave up 8 bases, with 9 bases separating them. The CDR3 length is 13 residues. The CDR3, as DNA: TGTGCCAGCAGTTTAAGAGGCCTGGGGGAGCTGTTTTTT. It specifies CASSLRGLGELFF.

The chain uses TRBV11-2 and TRBJ1-1, with D unresolved. With 1 base removed from V and 1 base from J, the gap between germline ends came to 7 bases. CDR1 and CDR2 from the germline V gene are SGHAT and FQNNGV. The CDR3 has 14 residues. The CDR3 DNA follows: TGTGCCAGCAGCTTAGTCGGCGAGAACACTGAAGCTTTCTTT. Residues: CASSLVGENTEAFF.

This chain links TRBV27 with TRBJ2-6; no firm D call. Germline lookup yields CDR1 MNHEY and CDR2 SMNVEV (reference sequence). The CDR3 length is 16 residues. Trimming shortened V by 5 bases and J by 2 bases, and 13 bases separated the two germline ends. CDR3 sequence reads: CASSLPPRAGANVLTF. The CDR3 bases are TGTGCCAGCAGTCTCCCCCCAAGGGCTGGGGCCAACGTCCTGACTTTC.

The chain links TRBV6-4 to TRBJ2-1, with D perhaps TRBD1 (7 bases). V was cut by 0 bases and J by 8 bases, with 23 bases left in between. CDR3 length: 18 amino acids. Germline values: CDR1 MRHNA, CDR2 SNTAGT. In DNA, the CDR3 is TGTGCCAGCAGTGACTCGGGGGGCAGGGGGAGATTACACGATGAGCAGTTCTTC. Translating it yields CASSDSGGRGRLHDEQFF.

This chain uses TRBV27 with TRBJ1-5, with a tentative D call TRBD1 (6 bases). Trimming stripped 6 bases from V and 5 bases from J, with 14 bases between. There are 14 residues in the CDR3. Germline CDR1 and CDR2: MNHEY and SMNVEV (reference sequence). Here the CDR3 DNA reads TGTGCCAGCAGGAGCCAGGGGAGTTATCAGCCCCAGCATTTT. It translates to CASRSQGSYQPQHF.

The chain is built from TRBV7-3 and TRBJ1-4; D unresolved. The CDR3 has 14 amino acids. Trimming took 4 bases from V and 11 from J, leaving 17 bases between them. CDR1 SGHTA and CDR2 FQGTGA come from the germline V gene. CDR3 nucleotide sequence: TGTGCCAGCAGCTCCGAAGGGAACCGAGGGAAACTGTTTTTT. Protein sequence: CASSSEGNRGKLFF.